This TCR beta chain emerged from a study of monozygotic twins with inflammatory bowel disease (dated by TCRdb to 2018 to 2020). With respect to the entire study: A total of some 28 monozygotic twin pairs were included in the full study, comprising nine German pairs (four IBD-concordant, five IBD-discordant) and 19 IBD-discordant Danish pairs. Each individual had, on average, about 151 000 unique TCRalpha sequences and 181 000 unique TCRbeta sequences available for analysis. Within discordant pairs, disease-associated traits were sought mainly by comparing IBD patients with their genetically identical healthy co-twins.

From each donor, a roughly 2.7 ml peripheral blood sample was drawn into PAXgene tubes and stored at -80 degrees C. Without any T cell sorting, total RNA was extracted from whole blood using the PAXgene blood miRNA kit on an automated QIAcube. Deep TCRalpha and TCRbeta repertoire profiling with unique molecular barcoding was performed on peripheral blood of monozygotic twin pairs concordant or discordant for inflammatory bowel disease. Smoking habits were recorded for all twin pairs, and each individual was classified as a current, former or never smoker. Here is what the overall study found, with its caveats: A decrease in TCRbeta repertoire diversity, as measured by inverse Simpson index, was observed in IBD patients compared with their healthy co-twins. The analysis was unable to tell apart different T cell subtypes. No single strong signal or clonotype linked to IBD turned up in the results, so the idea that one exists was not supported. Because patients received different immunosuppressive treatments, the repertoires may have picked up extra background noise and variability between individuals. Compared with healthy twins, IBD patients had fewer clonotypes in common with other individuals, a difference most pronounced in patients showing signs of disease activity. Repertoire similarity did not differ between concordant and discordant twins, possibly due to limited statistical power.

Receptor libraries were prepared by 5' RACE. The input for every TCR library was approximately 3,500 ng of total RNA. For each sample, cDNA synthesis with SMARTScribe reverse transcriptase was split into eight separate reactions. During cDNA synthesis, unique molecular identifiers containing a 6-nucleotide sample barcode were introduced by template switching. Two nested PCRs of 16 and 9 cycles amplified the TCRalpha and TCRbeta cDNA, and bead purification followed each PCR. Before amplification, the cDNA was both treated with uracil DNA-glycosylase and purified with the QIAquick PCR purification kit. The second PCR added Illumina TruSeq-compatible adapters along with sample-specific barcodes. TapeStation and Qubit were used to check library quality and concentration, and around 5 ng of each library went into the pool. Sequencing of the pooled libraries was done on an Illumina HiSeq2500 single-index Rapid Run using custom sequencing primers and 2 x 100 bp reads. Turning to the authors' computational methods: PCR and sequencing errors were corrected by UMI-based consensus assembly using MiGEC version 1.2.6. MiXCR version 2.1.1 was used to carry out V(D)J alignment, clonotype assembly and CDR3 extraction. To normalise gene usage, clonotype sharing and MAIT/NKT TCR abundance, the top 1000, 10 000 and 20 000 clonotypes in each sample were analysed. After downsampling to 27 000 UMIs, diversity was calculated as the inverse Simpson index using the vegan R package. Paired Mann-Whitney U tests were applied to discordant twin pairs, with Benjamini-Hochberg correction for multiple testing. TCRdb reprocessed the reads into one record per CDR3 protein sequence, lacking DNA. Clone size and V and J calls follow TCRdb, not the original study. The table for this sample shows approximately 420,000 distinct CDR3 sequences. Around 2.3% of the sample is held by the ten biggest clonotypes.

With regard to this clonotype: This clone's antigen is unknown.

CDR1 LNHNV and CDR2 YYDKDF are derived from the germline V gene (reference sequence). Including cysteine and phenylalanine, the CDR3 has 14 amino acids. The DNA is unrecorded. The V and J genes are TRBV15 and TRBJ2-1; TCRdb names TRBD2, which stays unverified in the absence of DNA. Sequencing used blood. The clonotype was recovered from a human donor with ulcerative colitis or Crohn's disease, or a healthy co-twin of an affected twin (not recorded which). The CDR3 reads as follows: CATSRSGGSNEQFF.